These T cell receptor beta chains were read from a single sample in a study of shared clonotypes between healthy human individuals. The protocol was immunoSEQ multiplex PCR, while the TCRdb copy is restricted to in-frame clones and leaves out a portion. Here the sample spans roughly 2 million clones, 85% to 95% being singletons. The sample comprised naive CD4+ T cells sorted from blood. Receptors originate from a young man in good health. Each CDR3 is given with its conserved first and last residue. Each record gives: J gene, V gene, clone size, D gene, CDR3 protein, CDR3 DNA. The D gene is left open where the match is weak. Clone size is shown for a subset of rows, as once, few, many or a class of expanded clone.

>TRBJ1-1|TRBV11-2|.|.
CASSLVVGVGNTEAFF
TGTGCCAGCAGCTTAGTGGTTGGGGTGGGGAACACTGAAGCTTTCTTT
>TRBJ1-2|TRBV7-2|.|.
CASSPDKNYGYTF
TGTGCCAGCAGCCCTGACAAAAACTATGGCTACACCTTC
>TRBJ1-5|TRBV7-6|.|.
CASSLKTATDYSNQPQHF
TGTGCCAGCAGCTTAAAGACAGCCACTGATTATAGCAATCAGCCCCAGCATTTT
>TRBJ2-5|TRBV18|.|.
CASSPSIVSRSETQYF
TGTGCCAGCTCACCATCCATTGTTTCCCGATCAGAGACCCAGTACTTC
>TRBJ2-7|TRBV13|.|.
CASSPWDDGTYEQYF
TGTGCCAGCAGCCCTTGGGACGACGGAACCTACGAGCAGTACTTC
>TRBJ2-5|TRBV7-2|.|.
CASSLFGTETGKTQYF
TGTGCCAGCAGCTTATTCGGTACGGAAACGGGAAAGACCCAGTACTTC
>TRBJ1-6|TRBV5-6|.|TRBD1
CASSQRQGARYNSPLHF
TGTGCCAGCAGCCAACGACAGGGGGCTCGATATAATTCACCCCTCCACTTT
>TRBJ2-2|TRBV7-2|.|.
CASSLASMTINTGELFF
TGTGCCAGCAGCTTAGCGAGCATGACTATTAACACCGGGGAGCTGTTTTTT
>TRBJ2-2|TRBV6-6|.|.
CASSYPDRIDGELFF
TGTGCCAGCAGTTACCCCGACAGGATTGACGGGGAGCTGTTTTTT
>TRBJ1-5|TRBV6-5|.|TRBD1
CASRMTGESNQPQHF
TGTGCCAGCAGGATGACAGGGGAGAGCAATCAGCCCCAGCATTTT
>TRBJ2-3|TRBV30|.|TRBD2
CAWKRAGADTQYF
TGTGCCTGGAAACGGGCGGGAGCAGATACGCAGTATTTT
>TRBJ1-3|TRBV5-1|.|.
CASSSGGRHSGNTIYF
TGCGCCAGCAGCTCGGGAGGCAGGCACTCTGGAAACACCATATATTTT
>TRBJ1-1|TRBV5-6|.|TRBD1
CASSYRDRGPETEAFF
TGTGCCAGCAGCTACCGGGACAGGGGCCCGGAGACTGAAGCTTTCTTT
>TRBJ1-4|TRBV4-1|.|TRBD1
CASSPGQGEKEKLFF
TGCGCCAGCAGCCCCGGACAGGGGGAAAAGGAAAAACTGTTTTTT
>TRBJ1-4|TRBV18|.|.
CASSPRDGQNEKLFF
TGTGCCAGCTCACCACGCGACGGGCAGAATGAAAAACTGTTTTTT
>TRBJ1-1|TRBV29-1|.|.
CSVDTGGREAFF
TGCAGCGTCGACACGGGCGGGCGAGAAGCTTTCTTT
>TRBJ1-3|TRBV2|.|TRBD1
CASSGTGPGNTIYF
TGTGCCAGCAGTGGGACAGGGCCTGGAAACACCATATATTTT
>TRBJ2-1|TRBV6-5|once|.
CASSISRNGYNEQFF
TGTGCCAGCAGTATTAGCCGGAATGGCTACAATGAGCAGTTCTTC
>TRBJ2-5|TRBV6-5|.|TRBD1
CASSAGQGFQETQYF
TGTGCCAGCAGCGCGGGACAGGGATTCCAAGAGACCCAGTACTTC
>TRBJ1-4|TRBV9|.|TRBD1
CASSVGRDSGFATNEKLFF
TGTGCCAGCAGCGTAGGCCGGGACAGTGGGTTTGCAACTAATGAAAAACTGTTTTTT
>TRBJ2-2|TRBV19|.|TRBD1
CASDRVPNTGELFF
TGTGCCAGCGACAGGGTCCCGAACACCGGGGAGCTGTTTTTT
>TRBJ2-5|TRBV29-1|.|.
CSGGQYQETQYF
TGCAGCGGCGGACAGTATCAAGAGACCCAGTACTTC
>TRBJ2-1|TRBV6-5|.|.
CASSRGGGSYNEQFF
TGTGCCAGCAGCCGAGGGGGGGGATCCTACAATGAGCAGTTCTTC
>TRBJ1-2|TRBV2|.|.
CASSAEGRNYGYTF
TGTGCCAGCAGTGCGGAGGGTAGGAACTATGGCTACACCTTC
>TRBJ1-2|TRBV4-1|.|.
CASSQDENSNYGYTF
TGCGCCAGCAGCCAAGACGAGAATTCTAACTATGGCTACACCTTC
>TRBJ1-6|TRBV30|.|.
CAWSVPGSLNSPLHF
TGTGCCTGGAGTGTACCAGGGAGCCTTAATTCACCCCTCCACTTT
>TRBJ1-5|TRBV7-2|.|TRBD1
CASSLVQGANQPQHF
TGTGCCAGCAGCTTAGTACAGGGGGCGAATCAGCCCCAGCATTTT
>TRBJ2-3|TRBV9|.|.
CASSVGSSASTDTQYF
TGTGCCAGCAGCGTAGGTAGCTCGGCCTCCACAGATACGCAGTATTTT
>TRBJ2-5|TRBV4-3|.|TRBD1
CASSQDKGGGETQYF
TGCGCCAGCAGCCAAGATAAAGGGGGCGGAGAGACCCAGTACTTC
>TRBJ1-1|TRBV6-6|.|.
CASVRVQNTEAFF
TGTGCCAGCGTCAGGGTCCAGAACACTGAAGCTTTCTTT
>TRBJ1-5|TRBV19|once|.
CASSYSTSGQPQHF
TGTGCCAGTAGCTACAGCACATCAGGTCAGCCCCAGCATTTT
>TRBJ2-6|TRBV18|.|.
CASSQGLPWSGANVLTF
TGTGCCAGCTCACAGGGACTTCCTTGGTCTGGGGCCAACGTCCTGACTTTC
>TRBJ2-7|TRBV30|.|TRBD1
CAWRPLGTGASYEQYF
TGTGCCTGGAGGCCCTTGGGGACAGGGGCCTCCTACGAGCAGTACTTC
>TRBJ2-7|TRBV5-1|.|.
CASSLGAGVYEQYF
TGCGCCAGCAGCTTGGGGGCAGGGGTTTACGAGCAGTACTTC
>TRBJ2-7|TRBV30|.|.
CAWSVGPLGQPYEQYF
TGTGCCTGGAGTGTAGGGCCCCTCGGACAGCCCTACGAGCAGTACTTC
>TRBJ1-3|TRBV30|.|.
CAWSVVRNTIYF
TGTGCCTGGAGTGTGGTGAGAAACACCATATATTTT
>TRBJ2-7|TRBV19|.|.
CASSTGSSYEQYF
TGTGCCAGTAGTACAGGGAGCTCCTACGAGCAGTACTTC
>TRBJ1-1|TRBV5-1|.|.
CASSHQTGNTEAFF
TGCGCCAGCAGTCATCAGACAGGGAACACTGAAGCTTTCTTT
>TRBJ1-2|TRBV27|.|TRBD1
CASSSRDRGDYGYTF
TGTGCCAGCAGTTCCCGGGACAGGGGGGACTATGGCTACACCTTC
>TRBJ1-6|TRBV4-1|.|.
CASSQRGGQNSPLHF
TGCGCCAGCAGCCAACGCGGGGGCCAAAATTCACCCCTCCACTTT
>TRBJ2-5|TRBV29-1|.|.
CSVELGQKETQYF
TGCAGCGTTGAGCTTGGACAGAAAGAGACCCAGTACTTC
>TRBJ2-3|TRBV5-1|.|.
CASSLEVNTDTQYF
TGCGCCAGCAGCTTGGAAGTGAACACAGATACGCAGTATTTT
>TRBJ2-1|TRBV30|.|TRBD2
CAWSPGLGYNEQFF
TGTGCCTGGAGCCCCGGACTAGGTTACAATGAGCAGTTCTTC
>TRBJ2-7|TRBV30|.|TRBD1
CAWSLTGPYEQYF
TGTGCCTGGAGCTTGACAGGGCCCTACGAGCAGTACTTC
>TRBJ1-4|TRBV6-1|.|TRBD1
CASSSQGAGEKLFF
TGTGCCAGCAGCTCACAGGGGGCGGGTGAAAAACTGTTTTTT
>TRBJ1-2|TRBV6-1|.|TRBD1
CASDRDRYGYTF
TGTGCCAGCGACCGGGACAGGTATGGCTACACCTTC
>TRBJ2-5|TRBV7-9|.|TRBD1
CASSPQGAWETQYF
TGTGCCAGCAGCCCACAGGGGGCGTGGGAGACCCAGTACTTC
>TRBJ2-7|TRBV21-1|.|.
CASCLGEAPDEQYF
TGTGCCAGCTGTCTGGGGGAGGCTCCTGACGAGCAGTACTTC
>TRBJ1-1|TRBV6-5|.|.
CASSFEFGQPNTEAFF
TGTGCCAGCAGTTTCGAGTTCGGGCAGCCGAACACTGAAGCTTTCTTT
>TRBJ2-2|TRBV19|once|TRBD1
CASSKGDRDTGELFF
TGTGCCAGTAGCAAAGGGGACAGGGATACCGGGGAGCTGTTTTTT
>TRBJ1-1|TRBV9|.|.
CASSTRQNTEAFF
TGTGCCAGCAGCACCCGACAGAACACTGAAGCTTTCTTT